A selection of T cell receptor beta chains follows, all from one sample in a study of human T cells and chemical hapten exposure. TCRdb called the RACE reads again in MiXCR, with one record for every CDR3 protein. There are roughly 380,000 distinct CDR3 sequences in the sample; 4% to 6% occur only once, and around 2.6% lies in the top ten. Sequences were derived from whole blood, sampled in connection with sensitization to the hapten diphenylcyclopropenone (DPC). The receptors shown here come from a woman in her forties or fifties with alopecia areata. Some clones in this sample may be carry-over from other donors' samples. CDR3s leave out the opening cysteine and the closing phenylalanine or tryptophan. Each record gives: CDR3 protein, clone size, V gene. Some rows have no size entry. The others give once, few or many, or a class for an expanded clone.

CDR3 protein: ASSEALEEDRSEKLF; clone size: .; V gene: TRBV2
CDR3 protein: ASSELEDTEAF; clone size: many; V gene: TRBV2
CDR3 protein: AWNRDRFYEQY; clone size: many; V gene: TRBV30
CDR3 protein: ASSPLGSKGNQPQH; clone size: .; V gene: TRBV7-9
CDR3 protein: ASSQDILGVSPEAF; clone size: .; V gene: TRBV4-1
CDR3 protein: ASSSPDSNTDTQY; clone size: few; V gene: TRBV5-1
CDR3 protein: SVEEEQSPGGEQF; clone size: .; V gene: TRBV29-1
CDR3 protein: SVAGGIAEAF; clone size: many; V gene: TRBV29-1
CDR3 protein: ASSSRDRSLGNTIY; clone size: .; V gene: TRBV7-9
CDR3 protein: AISLEGGSYEQY; clone size: many; V gene: TRBV10-3
CDR3 protein: ASSFLDTPGELF; clone size: .; V gene: TRBV28
CDR3 protein: SVELNTEAF; clone size: many; V gene: TRBV29-1
CDR3 protein: SVGMGDIQY; clone size: many; V gene: TRBV29-1
CDR3 protein: ASLDRGSNQPQH; clone size: .; V gene: TRBV19
CDR3 protein: SASGSTNEKLF; clone size: .; V gene: TRBV20-1
CDR3 protein: ASSLGFRPRGTGELF; clone size: many; V gene: TRBV12-3/TRBV12-4
CDR3 protein: ASSLSQYRFPNTEAF; clone size: many; V gene: TRBV7-2
CDR3 protein: ASRQLYTGELF; clone size: few; V gene: TRBV5-1
CDR3 protein: ASSLGASGGLDTQY; clone size: .; V gene: TRBV7-2
CDR3 protein: ASSRPGHIYEQY; clone size: few; V gene: TRBV23-1
CDR3 protein: ASRGGVTDTQY; clone size: many; V gene: TRBV7-6
CDR3 protein: ASSHGGVDTEAF; clone size: .; V gene: TRBV4-2
CDR3 protein: SAPFNGELF; clone size: few; V gene: TRBV20-1
CDR3 protein: AWSASPPGGESNQPQH; clone size: .; V gene: TRBV30
CDR3 protein: SAKSRGRETQY; clone size: many; V gene: TRBV20-1
CDR3 protein: SALGTGANVLT; clone size: many; V gene: TRBV29-1
CDR3 protein: ASSLGSTGTVYGYT; clone size: many; V gene: TRBV5-1
CDR3 protein: ASSLTSAGKQF; clone size: .; V gene: TRBV6-2/TRBV6-3
CDR3 protein: ASSSKLSYEQY; clone size: many; V gene: TRBV7-9
CDR3 protein: ASSYGTGATEAF; clone size: .; V gene: TRBV6-2/TRBV6-3
CDR3 protein: ASSPGQGIQPQH; clone size: .; V gene: TRBV12-3/TRBV12-4
CDR3 protein: ASSGLLGTSLYEQY; clone size: .; V gene: TRBV6-1
CDR3 protein: SVGTSGRAGGDTQY; clone size: many; V gene: TRBV29-1
CDR3 protein: ASRSTGAETQY; clone size: .; V gene: TRBV5-1
CDR3 protein: ASREEGTPYEQY; clone size: many; V gene: TRBV6-2/TRBV6-3
CDR3 protein: ASSQGLAGSTGELF; clone size: many; V gene: TRBV4-3
CDR3 protein: ASSRDLETQY; clone size: .; V gene: TRBV5-5
CDR3 protein: ASSDTQY; clone size: many; V gene: TRBV7-9
CDR3 protein: SASWGGNYNEQF; clone size: many; V gene: TRBV20-1
CDR3 protein: ASSLAHLNTEAF; clone size: many; V gene: TRBV7-2
CDR3 protein: ASSLSTGTQY; clone size: many; V gene: TRBV27
CDR3 protein: SVVPLEYEQF; clone size: few; V gene: TRBV29-1